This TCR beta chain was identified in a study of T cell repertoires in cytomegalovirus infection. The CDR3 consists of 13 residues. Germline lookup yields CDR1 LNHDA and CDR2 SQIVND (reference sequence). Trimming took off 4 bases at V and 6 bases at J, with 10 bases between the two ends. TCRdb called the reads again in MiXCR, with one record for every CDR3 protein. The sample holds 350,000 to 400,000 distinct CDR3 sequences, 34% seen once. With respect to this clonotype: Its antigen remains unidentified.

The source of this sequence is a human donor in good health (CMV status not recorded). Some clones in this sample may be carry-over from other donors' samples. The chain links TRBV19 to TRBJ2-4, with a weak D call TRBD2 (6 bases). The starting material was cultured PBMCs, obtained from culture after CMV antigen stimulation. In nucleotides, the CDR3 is TGTGCCAGTAGTACGGGAGATGCAAACATTCAGTACTTC. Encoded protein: CASSTGDANIQYF. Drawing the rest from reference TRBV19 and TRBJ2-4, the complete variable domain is DGGITQSPKYLFRKEGQNVTLSCEQNLNHDAMYWYRQDPGQGLRLIYYSQIVNDFQKGDIAEGYSVSREKKESFPLTVTSAQKNPTAFYLCASSTGDANIQYFGAGTRLSVL.